Listed here are 21 T cell receptor beta chains from one sample, sequenced in a study of blood T cell repertoires in COVID-19. Measured with immunoSEQ multiplex PCR; TCRdb has only the in-frame clones, and not every one. The sample lists roughly 380,000 clones; approximately 90% were seen once. Sequenced: peripheral blood. The source is a woman aged 40 to 50 with COVID-19, enrolled during active disease.

The rearrangement links TRBV5-8 to TRBJ2-2; 8 nucleotides agree with TRBD1. CDR1 and CDR2 (germline): SGHTS, YDEGEE. This CDR3 spans 17 amino acids. Trimming cost V 4 bases and J 4 bases; bases outside gene matches: 12. The CDR3 spells CASSRRDRSIFTGELFF. The DNA for the CDR3 is TGTGCCAGCAGCAGAAGGGACAGGTCAATCTTCACCGGGGAGCTGTTTTTT.

The J gene is TRBJ1-2, the V gene TRBV7-2, with 8 bases matching TRBD1. The germline V gene has CDR1 SGHTA and CDR2 FQGNSA. This CDR3 region has 14 residues. The trim removed 5 bases at V and 7 bases at J, leaving 9 bases unmatched. For the CDR3, the DNA is TGTGCCAGCAGCCCCACTCAGGGGGCGCGTGGCTACACCTTC. This codes for CASSPTQGARGYTF.

This clone was detected once. Other nucleotide sequences in the sample specify the same CDR3. The chain links TRBV7-2 to TRBJ1-1; D is unclear. Germline assignment: CDR1 SGHTA and CDR2 FQGNSA. CDR3 length: 13 residues. V lost 5 bases and J 1 base, leaving 8 bases between the germline ends. The CDR3 DNA is TGTGCCAGCAGCCCTCGTAGGAACACTGAAGCTTTCTTT. This translates into CASSPRRNTEAFF.

The chain recombines TRBV9 with TRBJ1-3, with 8 bases that match TRBD1. The J segment lost 3 bases and the V segment lost 7 bases, leaving 6 bases of the junction unmatched. Germline V gene data show CDR1 as SGDLS and CDR2 as YYNGEE. The CDR3 is 14 residues long. This CDR3 is CASGQGGFGNTIYF. CDR3 nucleotide sequence: TGTGCCAGCGGACAGGGAGGTTTTGGAAACACCATATATTTT.

The rearrangement joins TRBV6-5 to TRBJ2-1; 8 positions agree with TRBD1. The trim removed 7 bases at V and 5 bases at J, leaving 10 bases unmatched. The CDR3 runs to 15 residues. The germline V gene has CDR1 MNHEY and CDR2 SVGAGI. The CDR3 nucleotides read TGTGCCAGCACCGCACCCTTGACAGGGGACAATGAGCAGTTCTTC. It encodes CASTAPLTGDNEQFF.

In DNA, the CDR3 is TGTGCCAGCAGGTGGGATGACAGGGAGAACACTGAAGCTTTCTTT. Amino acid sequence: CASRWDDRENTEAFF. The chain carries TRBV28 and TRBJ1-1; TRBD1 matches 7 bases. The CDR3 extends over 15 amino acids. Trimming cost V 6 bases and J 1 base; bases outside gene matches: 8. CDR1 and CDR2 from the germline V gene are MDHEN and SYDVKM.

This clone was detected only once. The rearrangement links TRBV6-5 to TRBJ1-2, with 10 nucleotides matching TRBD1. The CDR3 consists of 14 residues. With 6 bases clipped from V and 8 bases from J, the junction kept 9 bases outside the gene matches. Looked up from germline, CDR1 is MNHEY and CDR2 is SVGAGI. The DNA of the CDR3 is TGTGCCAGCAGGTCGACAGGGGGCATCTGGGGCTACACCTTC. It yields the protein CASRSTGGIWGYTF.

The rearrangement links TRBV28 to TRBJ1-4; 8 positions match TRBD1. The CDR3 totals 14 residues. V shed 5 bases and J 4 bases; nucleotides not matched to a gene: 3. Germline loops: CDR1 MDHEN, CDR2 SYDVKM. The CDR3 is CASSTGGNNEKLFF. CDR3 nucleotide sequence: TGTGCCAGCAGTACAGGGGGGAATAATGAAAAACTGTTTTTT.

The gene calls are TRBV2 and TRBJ1-5; D gene ambiguous. The CDR3 totals 12 residues. From germline, CDR1 is SNHLY and CDR2 FYNNEI. Trimming pared 4 bases from V and 4 bases from J, leaving 5 bases between. In nucleotides, the CDR3 is TGTGCCAGCAGTGTCATGAATCAGCCCCAGCATTTT. Residues: CASSVMNQPQHF.

V usage is TRBV27 and J usage is TRBJ1-2; 8 bases fit TRBD1. Germline CDR1 reads MNHEY; CDR2 reads SMNVEV (reference sequence). V dropped 5 bases and J dropped 0; count of bases not matched to a gene: 5. CDR3 size: 15 residues. DNA of the CDR3: TGTGCCAGCAGTCCGGGGACAGGAGCTAACTATGGCTACACCTTC. This encodes CASSPGTGANYGYTF.

The CDR3 DNA reads as TGTGCCAGCAGTTCGGCCAGGGCTTCCTATAGCAATCAGCCCCAGCATTTT. This gives the protein CASSSARASYSNQPQHF. This chain joins TRBV27 and TRBJ1-5; weak D call: TRBD1 (5 bases). There are 17 residues in the CDR3. V was cut by 4 bases and J by 0 bases, with 16 bases left in between. Germline V lookup: CDR1 MNHEY, CDR2 SMNVEV (reference sequence).

Notes on this clone: An end of the junction differs from the germline gene, which may be a read error. The gene calls are TRBV20-1 and TRBJ1-1; D is perhaps TRBD1 (5 bases). Germline values: CDR1 DFQATT, CDR2 SNEGSKA (reference sequence). This CDR3 is built from 11 residues. CDR3 bases: TGCAGTGCTAGACAATCGGGGGTTAGGCCCTTT. Amino acids: CSARQSGVRPF.

The V and J genes are TRBV4-2 and TRBJ1-5, with 8 positions matching TRBD1. V shed 4 bases, J shed 4 bases, and the junction held 9 bases outside the gene matches. The CDR3 spans 16 residues. Germline CDR1 is LGHNA and CDR2 is YNFKEQ. CDR3 residues: CASSPSGGARNQPQHF. Written as DNA, the CDR3 is TGTGCCAGCAGCCCTTCAGGGGGCGCGCGGAATCAGCCCCAGCATTTT.

The chain has TRBV3-1 (or the pseudogene TRBV3-2) and TRBJ2-7, with D perhaps matching TRBD2 (5 bases). V lost 6 bases to trimming and J lost 2 bases, with 17 bases between them. The CDR3 is 15 amino acids. The germline CDR1 and CDR2 sequences are LGHDT and YNNKEL (reference sequence). The CDR3: CASSLGRTDAYEQYF. For the CDR3, the DNA is TGTGCCAGCAGTCTGGGGAGAACAGACGCCTACGAGCAGTACTTC.

The chain carries TRBV27 and TRBJ2-7; D is undetermined. This CDR3 is built from 17 residues. CDR1 MNHEY and CDR2 SMNVEV come from the germline V gene (reference sequence). V was trimmed by 2 bases and J by 2 bases, leaving 19 bases between them. The DNA of the CDR3 is TGTGCCAGCAGTTTAGTCAACCGAAGAGAAATTACCTACGAGCAGTACTTC. Translating it yields CASSLVNRREITYEQYF.

The chain combines TRBV7-2 with TRBJ1-4; no definite D call. Germline CDR1 and CDR2: SGHTA and FQGNSA. The CDR3 has 13 amino acids. The V and J ends lost 1 base and 5 bases respectively, with 5 bases between them. Written as DNA, the CDR3 is TGTGCCAGCAGCTTAGGCAGAAATGAAAAACTGTTTTTT. This encodes CASSLGRNEKLFF. The full variable domain, in which reference TRBV7-2 and TRBJ1-4 provide the parts outside the CDR3, is GAGVSQSPSNKVTEKGKDVELRCDPISGHTALYWYRQSLGQGLEFLIYFQGNSAPDKSGLPSDRFSAERTGGSVSTLTIQRTQQEDSAVYLCASSLGRNEKLFFGSGTQLSVL.

V usage is TRBV19 and J usage is TRBJ1-3; 7 positions agree with TRBD1. Germline CDR1 LNHDA, CDR2 SQIVND (reference sequence). The V gene end was trimmed by 5 bases and the J gene end by 0 bases; junction bases not matched to a gene: 7. This CDR3 has 16 residues. CDR3 DNA sequence: TGTGCCAGTAGTCTGGGGACAGACTTCTCTGGAAACACCATATATTTT. Residues: CASSLGTDFSGNTIYF.

V is TRBV28 and J is TRBJ2-2, with a weak D call TRBD1 (6 bases). The CDR3 runs 18 residues. From germline, CDR1 is MDHEN and CDR2 SYDVKM. Trimming left V 10 bases short and J 0 bases short, with 24 bases between. This CDR3 reads CATTGTSPTDSNTGELFF. The CDR3 DNA follows: TGTGCCACCACCGGGACATCACCTACTGACTCGAACACCGGGGAGCTGTTTTTT.

V usage is TRBV6-2 or TRBV6-3 and J usage is TRBJ1-1; 7 bases are a match to TRBD1. This CDR3 comprises 14 residues. The J segment lost 1 base and the V segment lost 5 bases, leaving 4 bases of the junction unmatched. Per the germline V gene, CDR1 is MNHEY and CDR2 is SVGEGT. The CDR3: CASSKTGSNTEAFF. CDR3 in DNA: TGTGCCAGCAGTAAGACAGGGTCGAACACTGAAGCTTTCTTT.

This clone was seen only once. This rearrangement joins TRBV19 to TRBJ1-3, with TRBD1 matching over 8 bases. The J segment lost 2 bases and the V segment lost 7 bases, leaving 10 bases of the junction unmatched. CDR3 length: 16 amino acids. Per germline, CDR1 LNHDA and CDR2 SQIVND (reference sequence). CDR3 residues: CASTDRRTGTGNTIYF. In nucleotides, the CDR3 is TGTGCCAGTACCGATAGGAGGACAGGGACTGGAAACACCATATATTTT.

The chain joins TRBV2 to TRBJ2-2, with 7 bases lining up with TRBD2. CDR1 and CDR2 (germline): SNHLY, FYNNEI. The CDR3 totals 14 residues. J gave up 2 bases and V 4 bases, and 1 base lay outside the gene matches. The CDR3 DNA reads TGTGCCAGCAGTGGACTAGCAAACACCGGGGAGCTGTTTTTT. Protein: CASSGLANTGELFF.